This passage covers 21 T cell receptor beta chains from one sample sequenced in a study of monozygotic twins with inflammatory bowel disease. With the 5' RACE reads reprocessed, TCRdb shows one record per CDR3 protein and no DNA. The listing records about 450,000 distinct CDR3 sequences. The sequenced material came from blood. The receptors originated from a human donor with ulcerative colitis or Crohn's disease, or a healthy co-twin of an affected twin (not recorded which).

J is TRBJ1-2 and V is TRBV5-1; lacking DNA, the TRBD1 call made by TCRdb goes unchecked. This CDR3 has 14 amino acids. Germline assignment: CDR1 SGHRS and CDR2 YFSETQ. The CDR3 here is CASSQTGDNYGYTF.

The V call is TRBV19, the J call TRBJ1-1. The CDR3 extends over 14 amino acids. Germline CDR1 LNHDA, CDR2 SQIVND (reference sequence). The CDR3: CASQFITGRTEAFF. Using reference TRBV19 and TRBJ1-1 for the parts outside the CDR3, the full variable domain is DGGITQSPKYLFRKEGQNVTLSCEQNLNHDAMYWYRQDPGQGLRLIYYSQIVNDFQKGDIAEGYSVSREKKESFPLTVTSAQKNPTAFYLCASQFITGRTEAFFGQGTRLTVV.

The gene calls are TRBV20-1 and TRBJ2-7; TCRdb calls TRBD1, which cannot be checked without DNA. The CDR3 extends over 13 amino acids. The germline CDR1 and CDR2 sequences are DFQATT and SNEGSKA (reference sequence). CDR3 residues: CSASGDRGYEQYF.

The rearrangement joins TRBV4-2 to TRBJ2-1; TCRdb names TRBD2, which stays unverified in the absence of DNA. The CDR3 loop spans 17 amino acids. The germline CDR1 and CDR2 sequences are LGHNA and YNFKEQ. The chain's CDR3 is CASSQEPRTSDYNEQFF.

The chain recombines TRBV10-3 with TRBJ2-1; no DNA is available, so the TRBD2 call from TCRdb remains unchecked. This CDR3 spans 16 amino acids. The germline gives CDR1 ENHRY, CDR2 SYGVKD. CDR3 residues: CAISEIGAGGPNEQFF.

This rearrangement joins TRBV5-1 to TRBJ1-1; the TCRdb D gene call, TRBD1, has no DNA to confirm it. This CDR3 is built from 15 residues. From germline, CDR1 is SGHRS and CDR2 YFSETQ. CDR3 residues: CASSLAGRENTEAFF.

V usage is TRBV10-2 and J usage is TRBJ2-3; TCRdb indicates TRBD2, and absent DNA this call remains unverified. The CDR3 runs 17 residues. CDR1 WSHSY and CDR2 SAAADI come from the germline V gene. The CDR3 loop is CASSGSALAVNTDTQYF.

V gene TRBV9 combines with J gene TRBJ2-1. This CDR3 is 13 amino acids long. Germline V gives CDR1 SGDLS, CDR2 YYNGEE. The CDR3 is CASSVGEHNEQFF.

The CDR3 sequence is CASRPPAGQGLDEQFF. The rearrangement uses TRBV6-1 and TRBJ2-1; no DNA is available, so the TRBD1 call from TCRdb remains unchecked. Germline CDR1 and CDR2: MNHNS and SASEGT. The CDR3 sequence is 16 residues long.

The chain is built from TRBV28 and TRBJ1-1. The CDR3 is 12 residues long. Germline CDR1 and CDR2: MDHEN and SYDVKM. The CDR3 spells CASSSIQIEAFF.

The chain links TRBV28 to TRBJ2-1; absent DNA, TCRdb's TRBD1 call cannot be checked. Germline-derived CDR1 and CDR2 are MDHEN and SYDVKM. The CDR3 covers 15 residues. The CDR3 protein is CATTGRDRGYNEQFF.

This chain links TRBV20-1 with TRBJ2-7. Germline lookup yields CDR1 DFQATT and CDR2 SNEGSKA (reference sequence). The length of the CDR3 is 11 residues. The CDR3: CSALVAYEQYF.

This rearrangement joins TRBV5-1 to TRBJ2-5; the D call from TCRdb, TRBD1, cannot be confirmed without DNA. The CDR3 is made up of 15 amino acids. Germline lookup yields CDR1 SGHRS and CDR2 YFSETQ. The CDR3 loop reads CASSVPGTVEETQYF.

The rearrangement links TRBV5-1 to TRBJ1-4; there is no DNA to check the TCRdb D call of TRBD1. This CDR3 is built from 20 residues. CDR1 SGHRS and CDR2 YFSETQ come from the germline V gene. This chain's CDR3 is CASSPIAYGRGTATNEKLFF.

The V gene is TRBV5-5, the J gene TRBJ2-1; TCRdb's D gene call, TRBD1, goes unchecked for lack of DNA. The CDR3 has 15 residues. Germline V CDR1 and CDR2: SGHKS, YYEKEE (reference sequence). The CDR3 reads CASSLDGRQHNEQFF.

This chain joins TRBV10-3 and TRBJ1-2; TCRdb picks TRBD1, but there is no DNA to check that call. This CDR3 has 14 residues. Germline assignment: CDR1 ENHRY and CDR2 SYGVKD. Here the CDR3 reads CATGSSTVVYGYTF.

This chain connects TRBV20-1 to TRBJ2-7; there is no DNA to check the TCRdb D call of TRBD2. This CDR3 region has 19 residues. The V gene's germline CDR1 is DFQATT and CDR2 SNEGSKA (reference sequence). This chain's CDR3 is CSATTRGSSGGADLREQYF.

The CDR3 loop reads CASSQGRLEAFF. This chain joins TRBV4-2 and TRBJ1-1. CDR1 LGHNA and CDR2 YNFKEQ come from the germline V gene. CDR3 length equals 12 residues.

The chain couples TRBV20-1 to TRBJ2-1; the TCRdb D gene call, TRBD1, has no DNA to confirm it. Germline loops: CDR1 DFQATT, CDR2 SNEGSKA (reference sequence). The CDR3 runs to 12 residues. The CDR3 sequence: CSANRGGNEQFF.

V and J are TRBV7-9 and TRBJ2-7; the D call of TRBD1 rests on TCRdb alone, since no DNA is present to check it. CDR3 size: 14 residues. The germline gives CDR1 SEHNR, CDR2 FQNEAQ (reference sequence). The CDR3: CASSYAGTAYEQYF. The entire variable domain, with the rest obtained from reference TRBV7-9 and TRBJ2-7, is as follows: DTGVSQNPRHKITKRGQNVTFRCDPISEHNRLYWYRQTLGQGPEFLTYFQNEAQLEKSRLLSDRFSAERPKGSFSTLEIQRTEQGDSAMYLCASSYAGTAYEQYFGPGTRLTVT.

The chain links TRBV7-2 to TRBJ2-7; TCRdb names TRBD2, which stays unverified in the absence of DNA. The CDR3 runs 15 residues. Germline CDR1 SGHTA, CDR2 FQGNSA. The CDR3 spells CASSLGSGVPYEQYF. Based on the CDR3 plus reference TRBV7-2 and TRBJ2-7, the full variable domain is GAGVSQSPSNKVTEKGKDVELRCDPISGHTALYWYRQSLGQGLEFLIYFQGNSAPDKSGLPSDRFSAERTGGSVSTLTIQRTQQEDSAVYLCASSLGSGVPYEQYFGPGTRLTVT.